This T cell receptor beta chain was observed in a study of CD39 and CD103 CD8 tumor-infiltrating T cells. Looked up from germline, CDR1 is SGHDN and CDR2 is FVKESK. The CDR3 runs 16 residues. The V end was cut by 1 base, the J end by 3 bases, with 13 bases between. Sorted memory CD8 cells were CD8+CD4-CD45RA-, regardless of CCR7. About this clone itself: The antigen remains unidentified.

The study, taken as a whole, reports: Compared with DN, SP and blood memory CD8, DP TILs appeared more oligoclonal. DN TIL clonotypes largely overlapped peripheral memory CD8 repertoires, unlike DP.

Each sorted subset gave roughly 8,500 to 110,000 cells for genomic DNA. Sequencing used immunoSEQ multiplex PCR; TCRdb keeps in-frame clones, though not all of them. The table shows around 4,900 clones, with roughly two thirds occurring only once. The TCR comes from a human donor with head and neck squamous cell carcinoma. Sequencing was carried out using CD8+ T cells sorted from blood. Subset defined: total memory CD8 T cells (CD45RA-CCR7+/-) from blood or uninvolved lymph node. This chain links TRBV14 with TRBJ1-3; D remains ambiguous. The CDR3 loop is CASSQGARGLGNTIYF. DNA for the CDR3: TGTGCCAGCAGCCAAGGGGCCCGAGGGCTTGGAAACACCATATATTTT.